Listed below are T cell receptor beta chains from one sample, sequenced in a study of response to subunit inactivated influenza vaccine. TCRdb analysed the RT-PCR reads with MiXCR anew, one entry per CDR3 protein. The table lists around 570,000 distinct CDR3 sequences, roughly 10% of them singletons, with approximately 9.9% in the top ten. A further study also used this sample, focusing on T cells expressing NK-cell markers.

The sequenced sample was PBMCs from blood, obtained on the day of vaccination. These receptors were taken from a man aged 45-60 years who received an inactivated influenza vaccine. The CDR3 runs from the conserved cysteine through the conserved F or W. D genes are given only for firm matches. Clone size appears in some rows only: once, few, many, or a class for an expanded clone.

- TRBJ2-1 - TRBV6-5 CASSSSRGFNEQFF TGTGCCAGCAGTTCCTCTCGGGGGTTCAATGAGCAGTTCTTC
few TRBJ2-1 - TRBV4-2 CASSQGHTLNEQFF TGTGCCAGCAGCCAAGGCCATACTCTTAATGAGCAGTTCTTC
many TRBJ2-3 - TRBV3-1 CASSQGLATDTQYF TGTGCCAGCAGCCAAGGCCTAGCCACAGATACGCAGTATTTT
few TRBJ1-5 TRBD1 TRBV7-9 CASSIGTANNQPQHF TGTGCCAGCAGCATCGGGACAGCGAACAATCAGCCCCAGCATTTT
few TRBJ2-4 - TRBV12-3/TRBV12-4 CASSRGDVGNIQYF TGTGCCAGCAGTCGCGGGGATGTTGGAAACATTCAGTACTTC
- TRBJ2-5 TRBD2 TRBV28 CASSSTSVARQTQYF TGTGCCAGCAGTTCGACTAGCGTCGCAAGACAGACCCAGTACTTC
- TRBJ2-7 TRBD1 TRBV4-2 CASSQDLGQGIYEQYF TGTGCCAGCAGCCAAGATCTAGGACAGGGGATCTACGAGCAGTACTTC
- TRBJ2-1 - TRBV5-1 CATSPRDTNNEQFF TGCGCCACCAGCCCACGGGACACCAACAATGAGCAGTTCTTC
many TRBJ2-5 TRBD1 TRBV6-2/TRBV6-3 CASTRDRIQETQYF TGTGCCAGCACCCGGGACAGAATACAAGAGACCCAGTACTTC
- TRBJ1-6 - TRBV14 CASSPNPYSPLHF TGTGCCAGCAGCCCTAACCCCTATTCACCCCTCCACTTT
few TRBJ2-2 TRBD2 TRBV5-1 CASSLGTSGMNTGELFF TGCGCCAGCAGCTTGGGGACTAGCGGGATGAACACCGGGGAGCTGTTTTTT
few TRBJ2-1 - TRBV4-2 CASSQEAPTSYNEQFF TGTGCCAGCAGCCAAGAAGCGCCTACCTCCTACAATGAGCAGTTCTTC
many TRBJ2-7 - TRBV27 CASSPRESYEQYF TGTGCCAGCAGTCCCCGGGAAAGTTACGAGCAGTACTTC
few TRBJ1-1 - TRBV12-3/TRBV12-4 CASSPIPYGNLNTEAFF TGTGCCAGCAGTCCGATCCCTTACGGTAACTTGAACACTGAAGCTTTCTTT
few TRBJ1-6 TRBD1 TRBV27 CASSLQGALDSPLHF TGTGCCAGCAGTTTACAGGGGGCGCTTGATTCACCCCTCCACTTT
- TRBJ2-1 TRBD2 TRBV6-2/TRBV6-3 CVSSYSYVPAGYVSEQFF TGTGTCAGCAGTTACTCGTACGTCCCAGCGGGGTATGTGTCGGAGCAGTTCTTC
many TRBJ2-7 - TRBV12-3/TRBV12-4 CASSRDYEQYF TGTGCCAGCAGCCGGGACTACGAGCAGTACTTC
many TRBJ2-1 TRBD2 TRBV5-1 CASSKGTSGNNEQFF TGCGCCAGCAGCAAGGGGACTAGCGGAAACAATGAGCAGTTCTTC
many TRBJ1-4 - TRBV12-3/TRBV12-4 CASREQGANEKLFF TGTGCCAGCAGAGAACAGGGAGCTAATGAAAAACTGTTTTTT
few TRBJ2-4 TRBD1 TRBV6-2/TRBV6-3 CASRQGADIQYF TGTGCCAGCAGACAGGGGGCTGACATTCAGTACTTC
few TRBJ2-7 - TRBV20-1 CSARDAGKVEQYF TGCAGTGCTAGAGACGCCGGGAAAGTCGAGCAGTACTTC
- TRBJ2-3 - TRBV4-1 CANSQDGDTDTQYF TGCGCCAACAGCCAAGACGGCGACACAGATACGCAGTATTTT
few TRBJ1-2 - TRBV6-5 CASSSTGQYGYTF TGTGCCAGCAGTTCAACCGGACAGTATGGCTACACCTTC
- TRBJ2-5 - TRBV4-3 CASSQERGRVTQYF TGCGCCAGCAGCCAAGAGAGGGGTAGGGTGACCCAGTACTTC
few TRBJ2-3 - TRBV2 CASMWGGRGTQYF TGTGCCAGCATGTGGGGGGGCAGGGGTACGCAGTATTTT
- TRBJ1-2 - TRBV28 CASRPPGGPWTF TGTGCCAGCAGGCCACCGGGCGGCCCCTGGACCTTC
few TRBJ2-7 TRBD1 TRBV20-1 CSPHTGGPLYEQYF TGCAGTCCCCATACAGGGGGCCCTCTCTACGAGCAGTACTTC
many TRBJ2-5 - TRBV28 CASSTLETQYF TGTGCCAGCAGTACCCTAGAGACCCAGTACTTC
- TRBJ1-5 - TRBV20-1 CSARVRNPSNQPQHF TGCAGTGCTAGAGTCAGAAACCCTAGCAATCAGCCCCAGCATTTT
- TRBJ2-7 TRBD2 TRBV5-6 CVSSLGLGGGPSYEQYF TGTGTCAGCAGCTTGGGTCTGGGCGGGGGGCCCTCCTACGAGCAGTACTTC